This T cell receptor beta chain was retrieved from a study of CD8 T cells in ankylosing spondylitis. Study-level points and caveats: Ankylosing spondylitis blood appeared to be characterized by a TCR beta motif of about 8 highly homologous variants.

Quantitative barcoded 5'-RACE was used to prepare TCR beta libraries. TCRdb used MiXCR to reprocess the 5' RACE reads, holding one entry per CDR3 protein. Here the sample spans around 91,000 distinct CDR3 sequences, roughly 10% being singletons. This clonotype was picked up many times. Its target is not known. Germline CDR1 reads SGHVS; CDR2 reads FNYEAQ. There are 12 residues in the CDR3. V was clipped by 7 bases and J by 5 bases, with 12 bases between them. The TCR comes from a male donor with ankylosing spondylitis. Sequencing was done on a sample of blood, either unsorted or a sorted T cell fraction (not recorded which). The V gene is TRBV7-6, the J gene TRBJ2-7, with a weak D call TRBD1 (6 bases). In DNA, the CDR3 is TGTGCCAGCACCCTAGGGGGACACGAGCAGTACTTC. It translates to CASTLGGHEQYF.